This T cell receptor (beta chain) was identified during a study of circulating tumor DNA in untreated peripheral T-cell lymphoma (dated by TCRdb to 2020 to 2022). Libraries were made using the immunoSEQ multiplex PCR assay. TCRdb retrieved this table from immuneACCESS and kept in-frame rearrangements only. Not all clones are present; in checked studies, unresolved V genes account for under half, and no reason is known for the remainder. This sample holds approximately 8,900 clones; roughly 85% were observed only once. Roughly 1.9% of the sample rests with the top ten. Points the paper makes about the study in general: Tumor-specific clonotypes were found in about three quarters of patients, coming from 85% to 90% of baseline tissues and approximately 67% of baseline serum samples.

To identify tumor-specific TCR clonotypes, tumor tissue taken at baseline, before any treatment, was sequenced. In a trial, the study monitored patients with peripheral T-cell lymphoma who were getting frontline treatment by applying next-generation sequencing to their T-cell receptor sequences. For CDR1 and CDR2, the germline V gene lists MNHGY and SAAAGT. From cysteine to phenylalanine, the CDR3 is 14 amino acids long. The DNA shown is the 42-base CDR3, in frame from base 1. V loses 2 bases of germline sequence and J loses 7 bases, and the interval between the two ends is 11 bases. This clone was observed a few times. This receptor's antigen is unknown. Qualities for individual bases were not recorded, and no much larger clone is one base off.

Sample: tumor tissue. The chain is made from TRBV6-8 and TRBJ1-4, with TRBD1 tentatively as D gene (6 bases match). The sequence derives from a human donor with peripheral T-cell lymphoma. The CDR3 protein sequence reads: CASSYGRGGEKLFF. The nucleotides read TGTGCCAGCAGTTACGGCAGGGGAGGTGAAAAACTGTTTTTT.